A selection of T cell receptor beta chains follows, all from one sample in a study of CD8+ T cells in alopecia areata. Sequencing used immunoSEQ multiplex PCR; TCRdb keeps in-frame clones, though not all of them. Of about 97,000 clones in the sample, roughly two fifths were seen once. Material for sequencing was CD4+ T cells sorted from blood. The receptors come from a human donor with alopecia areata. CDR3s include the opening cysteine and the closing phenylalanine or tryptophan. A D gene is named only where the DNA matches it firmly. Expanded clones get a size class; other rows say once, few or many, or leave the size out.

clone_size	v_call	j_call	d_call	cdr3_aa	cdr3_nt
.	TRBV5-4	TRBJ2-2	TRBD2	CASSKGTSGNTGELFF	TGTGCCAGCAGCAAAGGGACTAGCGGGAACACCGGGGAGCTGTTTTTT
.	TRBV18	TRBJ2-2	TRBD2	CASSPTSGGNAGELFF	TGTGCCAGCTCACCGACTAGCGGGGGAAACGCCGGGGAGCTGTTTTTT
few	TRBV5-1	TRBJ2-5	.	CASSLGQETQYF	TGCGCCAGCAGCTTGGGGCAAGAGACCCAGTACTTC
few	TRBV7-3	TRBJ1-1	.	CASSPEGGSGTEAFF	TGTGCCAGCAGCCCCGAGGGGGGTAGCGGCACTGAAGCTTTCTTT
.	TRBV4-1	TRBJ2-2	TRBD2	CASSQDPRTSGGTGELFF	TGCGCCAGCAGCCAAGATCCCCGGACTAGCGGGGGGACCGGGGAGCTGTTTTTT
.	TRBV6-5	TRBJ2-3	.	CASTGVSTDTQYF	TGTGCCAGCACCGGAGTAAGCACAGATACGCAGTATTTT
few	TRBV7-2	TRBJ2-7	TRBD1	CASRDRNEQYF	TGTGCCAGCAGGGACAGGAACGAGCAGTACTTC
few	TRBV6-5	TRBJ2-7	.	CASSQGRDMKQYF	TGTGCCAGCAGCCAAGGACGGGACATGAAGCAGTACTTC
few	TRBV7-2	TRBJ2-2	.	CASSLGGNTGELFF	TGTGCCAGCAGCTTAGGGGGAAACACCGGGGAGCTGTTTTTT
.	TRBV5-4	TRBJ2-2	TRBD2	CASSPRTSGAGGELFF	TGTGCCAGCAGCCCACGGACTAGCGGGGCGGGCGGGGAGCTGTTTTTT
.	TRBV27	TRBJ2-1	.	CASTINFVGGHSVEQFF	TGTGCCAGCACAATAAATTTCGTCGGGGGTCATAGTGTTGAGCAGTTCTTC
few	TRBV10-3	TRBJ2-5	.	CAISELGETQYF	TGTGCCATCAGTGAGTTGGGGGAGACCCAGTACTTC
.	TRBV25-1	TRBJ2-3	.	CASSVGTDTQYF	TGTGCCAGCTCGGTTGGCACAGATACGCAGTATTTT
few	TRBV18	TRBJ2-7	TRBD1	CASSRGQAGSYEQYF	TGTGCCAGCTCACGGGGACAGGCCGGCTCCTACGAGCAGTACTTC
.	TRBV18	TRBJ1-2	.	CASSPPSDRSYGYTF	TGTGCCAGCTCACCACCGTCTGACAGATCTTATGGCTACACCTTC
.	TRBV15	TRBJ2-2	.	CATSKEINGLANTGELFF	TGTGCCACCAGCAAAGAAATAAACGGCCTAGCGAACACCGGGGAGCTGTTTTTT
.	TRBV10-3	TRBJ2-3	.	CATLQSSTDTQYF	TGTGCCACCCTGCAGTCTAGCACAGATACGCAGTATTTT
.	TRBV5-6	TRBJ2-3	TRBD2	CASSPGTSGPDTQYF	TGTGCCAGCAGCCCCGGGACTAGCGGTCCAGATACGCAGTATTTT
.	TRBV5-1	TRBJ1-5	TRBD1	CASSQGDYNQPQHF	TGCGCCAGCTCCCAGGGGGATTACAATCAGCCCCAGCATTTT
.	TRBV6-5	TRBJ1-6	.	CASSTGFNSPLHF	TGTGCCAGCAGTACAGGGTTCAATTCACCCCTCCACTTT
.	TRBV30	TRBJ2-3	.	CAWSAGRVGTDTQYF	TGTGCCTGGAGTGCAGGCAGGGTGGGCACAGATACGCAGTATTTT
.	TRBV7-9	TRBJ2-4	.	CASSAFQRGNIQYF	TGTGCCAGCAGCGCTTTTCAGAGGGGAAACATTCAGTACTTC
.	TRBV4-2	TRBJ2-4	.	CASSQERGSSLNIQYF	TGTGCCAGCAGCCAAGAGAGGGGCTCATCACTAAACATTCAGTACTTC
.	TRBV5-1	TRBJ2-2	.	CASSRDGTDTGELFF	TGCGCCAGCAGCCGCGACGGGACGGACACCGGGGAGCTGTTTTTT
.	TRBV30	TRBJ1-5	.	CAWSPTYSNQPQHF	TGTGCCTGGAGTCCGACCTATAGCAATCAGCCCCAGCATTTT
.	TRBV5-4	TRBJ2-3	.	CASSLAGADTQYF	TGTGCCAGCAGCCTGGCGGGGGCGGATACGCAGTATTTT
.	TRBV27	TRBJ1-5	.	CASSGSWVQPQHF	TGTGCCAGCAGTGGATCCTGGGTTCAGCCCCAGCATTTT
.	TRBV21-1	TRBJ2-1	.	CASSKIRTGRDYNEQFF	TGTGCCAGCAGCAAAATTAGGACAGGCAGAGACTACAATGAGCAGTTCTTC
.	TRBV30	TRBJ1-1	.	CAWRGRDEAFF	TGTGCCTGGAGGGGGAGGGATGAAGCTTTCTTT
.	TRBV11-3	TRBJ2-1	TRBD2	CASSSSGSGYEQFF	TGTGCCAGCAGCTCGAGCGGGAGCGGGTATGAGCAGTTCTTC
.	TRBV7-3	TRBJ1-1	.	CASSLSLTTEAFF	TGTGCCAGCAGCTTATCGTTAACCACTGAAGCTTTCTTT
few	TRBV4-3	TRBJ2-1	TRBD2	CASSREISGRWAGEQFF	TGCGCCAGCAGCCGAGAAATTAGCGGGAGATGGGCTGGTGAGCAGTTCTTC
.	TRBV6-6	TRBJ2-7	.	CASSQGRAEQYF	TGTGCCAGCAGCCAAGGACGGGCCGAGCAGTACTTC
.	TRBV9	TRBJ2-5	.	CASSVGPGMMETQYF	TGTGCCAGCAGCGTAGGCCCAGGGATGATGGAGACCCAGTACTTC
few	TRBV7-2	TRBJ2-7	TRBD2	CASSWASGGSYEQYF	TGTGCCAGCAGCTGGGCTAGCGGGGGCTCCTACGAGCAGTACTTC
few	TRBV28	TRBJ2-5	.	CASSFYSETQYF	TGTGCCAGCAGTTTTTACTCTGAGACCCAGTACTTC
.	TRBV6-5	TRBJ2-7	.	CASSEGYEQYF	TGTGCCAGCAGCGAAGGGTACGAGCAGTACTTC
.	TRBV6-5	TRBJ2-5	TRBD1	CASSYGTGRETQYF	TGTGCCAGCAGTTACGGGACAGGGCGGGAGACCCAGTACTTC
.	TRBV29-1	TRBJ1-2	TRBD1	CSVAGTGSSGLGYTF	TGCAGCGTAGCCGGGACAGGGTCTTCTGGTTTGGGCTACACCTTC
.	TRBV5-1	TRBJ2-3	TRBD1	CASSQESRGPGTDTQYF	TGCGCCAGCTCCCAAGAATCCAGGGGGCCAGGCACAGATACGCAGTATTTT
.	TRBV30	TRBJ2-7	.	CAWSGQGIYEQYF	TGTGCCTGGAGTGGGCAGGGAATCTACGAGCAGTACTTC
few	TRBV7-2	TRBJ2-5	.	CASSLALGRGVQETQYF	TGTGCCAGCAGCTTAGCCTTGGGCAGGGGGGTTCAAGAGACCCAGTACTTC
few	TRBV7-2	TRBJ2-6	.	CASSLVSLGSGANVLTF	TGTGCCAGCAGCTTAGTCTCCCTAGGATCTGGGGCCAACGTCCTGACTTTC
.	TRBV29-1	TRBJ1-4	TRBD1	CSVSGQGQGGTNEKLFF	TGCAGCGTTTCCGGACAGGGGCAAGGGGGAACTAATGAAAAACTGTTTTTT
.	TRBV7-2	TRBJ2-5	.	CASSTGRYQETQYF	TGTGCCAGCAGCACGGGACGGTACCAAGAGACCCAGTACTTC
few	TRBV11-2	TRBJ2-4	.	CASSLDSRVAF	TGTGCCAGCAGCTTAGATTCTAGAGTCGCCTTC
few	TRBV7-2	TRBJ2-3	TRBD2	CASSSGRYTDTQYF	TGTGCCAGCTCTAGCGGACGTTACACAGATACGCAGTATTTT
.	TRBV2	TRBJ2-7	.	CASSDNRATKNEQYF	TGTGCCAGCAGTGACAACAGGGCGACTAAAAACGAGCAGTACTTC
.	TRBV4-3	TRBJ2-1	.	CASSRKRGYNEQFF	TGCGCCAGCAGCCGTAAACGGGGATATAATGAGCAGTTCTTC
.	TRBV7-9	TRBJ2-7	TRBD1	CASSLTVGTVSYEQYF	TGTGCCAGCAGCTTAACAGTCGGGACAGTGTCCTACGAGCAGTACTTC
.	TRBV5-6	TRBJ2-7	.	CASSSSSYEQYF	TGTGCCAGCAGCTCCAGCTCCTACGAGCAGTACTTC
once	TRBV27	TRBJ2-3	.	CASSWGEPDTQYF	TGTGCCAGCAGTTGGGGAGAGCCAGATACGCAGTATTTT
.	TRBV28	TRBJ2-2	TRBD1	CASRYTGAPNTGELFF	TGTGCCAGCAGATACACAGGGGCCCCGAATACCGGGGAGCTGTTTTTT
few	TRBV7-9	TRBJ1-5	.	CASSLATVNQPQHF	TGTGCCAGCAGCTTAGCAACAGTCAATCAGCCCCAGCATTTT